This is a list of T cell receptor beta chains from one sample in a study of blood T cell repertoires in COVID-19. The repertoire was sequenced with immunoSEQ multiplex PCR; TCRdb's copy has only in-frame clones and lacks some. The sample includes about 140,000 clones, approximately 79% of them seen just once. Sequenced: peripheral blood. These receptors were collected from a man in his 60s with acute or convalescent COVID-19. Both conserved end residues are part of each CDR3. A D gene is named only where the DNA matches it firmly. Not every row has a clone size; where given, it reads once, few, many or a size class.

TRBJ2-1,TRBV18,TRBD1,many,TGTGCCAGCTCACTTTTTGGACAGGGAAACAATGAGCAGTTCTTC,CASSLFGQGNNEQFF
TRBJ1-4,TRBV2,TRBD1,.,TGTGCCAGCAGTCTGGACAGGGGTGGTGAAAAACTGTTTTTT,CASSLDRGGEKLFF
TRBJ2-7,TRBV5-6,.,.,TGTGCCAGCAGCTGGAGAGAGGGCTACGAGCAGTACTTC,CASSWREGYEQYF
TRBJ2-4,TRBV5-1,TRBD2,.,TGCGCCAGCAGCCTTGCGGGGGGCTTCGACATTCAGTACTTC,CASSLAGGFDIQYF
TRBJ1-6,TRBV27,TRBD1,.,TGTGCCAGCAGTCTCGAGGGACAGGGGATGTCACCCCTCCACTTT,CASSLEGQGMSPLHF
TRBJ1-5,TRBV6-2/TRBV6-3,.,.,TGTGCCAGCAGTAACCCACCGGCCCAGCATTTT,CASSNPPAQHF
TRBJ1-5,TRBV18,TRBD1,few,TGTGCCAGCTCATGGGGACAGGGGGGCTCAGAAACCCAGCATTTT,CASSWGQGGSETQHF
TRBJ2-5,TRBV2,.,.,TGTGCCAGCAGTCGGGACACCCGCAGCCAAGAGACCCAGTACTTC,CASSRDTRSQETQYF
TRBJ1-2,TRBV14,.,.,TGTGCCAGCAGCCAAGATAGGACAGCTAACTATGGCTACACCTTC,CASSQDRTANYGYTF
TRBJ2-7,TRBV15,TRBD2,.,TGTGCCACCAGCTCGCGACGGACTAGCGGGATAGGGTACGAGCAGTACTTC,CATSSRRTSGIGYEQYF
TRBJ2-1,TRBV5-5,.,.,TGTGCCAGCAGCTTCGGGACTGTAATTAATGAGCAGTTCTTC,CASSFGTVINEQFF
TRBJ2-7,TRBV19,.,.,TGTGCCAGTAGTCAGGGATGGGACGAGCAGTACTTC,CASSQGWDEQYF
TRBJ2-3,TRBV6-2/TRBV6-3,.,.,TGTGCCAGCAGCTCCACGCGGTTTGGCACAGATACGCAGTATTTT,CASSSTRFGTDTQYF
TRBJ2-2,TRBV27,TRBD2,.,TGTGCCAGCAGTTTTGGGGGGGACACCGGGGAGCTGTTTTTT,CASSFGGDTGELFF
TRBJ1-3,TRBV6-2/TRBV6-3,TRBD1,.,TGTGCCAGCAGCTTGGGACAGCTCTCTGGAAACACCATATATTTT,CASSLGQLSGNTIYF